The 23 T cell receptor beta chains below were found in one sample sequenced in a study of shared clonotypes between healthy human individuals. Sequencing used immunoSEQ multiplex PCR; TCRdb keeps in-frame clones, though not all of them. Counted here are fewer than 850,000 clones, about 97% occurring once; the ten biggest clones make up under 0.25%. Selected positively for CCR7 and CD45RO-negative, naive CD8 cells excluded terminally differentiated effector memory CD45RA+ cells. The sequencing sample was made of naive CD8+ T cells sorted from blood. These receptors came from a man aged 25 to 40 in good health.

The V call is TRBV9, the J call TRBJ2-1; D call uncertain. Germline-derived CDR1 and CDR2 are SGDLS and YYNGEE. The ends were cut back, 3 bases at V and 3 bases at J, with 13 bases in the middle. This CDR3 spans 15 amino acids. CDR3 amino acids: CASSAFLQHYNEQFF. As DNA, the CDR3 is TGTGCCAGCAGCGCTTTTTTGCAGCACTACAATGAGCAGTTCTTC.

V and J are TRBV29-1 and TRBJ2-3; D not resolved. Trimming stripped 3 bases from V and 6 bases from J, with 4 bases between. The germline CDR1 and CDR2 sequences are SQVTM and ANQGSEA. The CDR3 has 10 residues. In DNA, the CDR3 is TGCAGCGTTGAGATCGATACGCAGTATTTT. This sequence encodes CSVEIDTQYF.

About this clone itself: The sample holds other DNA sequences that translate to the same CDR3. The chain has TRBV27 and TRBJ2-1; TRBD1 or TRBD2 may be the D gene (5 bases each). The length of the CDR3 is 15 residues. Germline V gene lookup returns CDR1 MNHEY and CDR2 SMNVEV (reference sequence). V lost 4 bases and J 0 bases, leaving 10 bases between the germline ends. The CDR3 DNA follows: TGTGCCAGCAGTTCAGGGACCAGCTCCTACAATGAGCAGTTCTTC. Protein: CASSSGTSSYNEQFF.

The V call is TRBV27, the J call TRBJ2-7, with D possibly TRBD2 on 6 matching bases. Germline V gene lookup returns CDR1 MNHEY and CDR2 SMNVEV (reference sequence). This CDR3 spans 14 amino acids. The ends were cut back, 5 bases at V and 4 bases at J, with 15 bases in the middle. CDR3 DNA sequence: TGTGCCAGCAGTGGCCGCCTTGGAGGGTACGAGCAGTACTTC. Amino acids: CASSGRLGGYEQYF.

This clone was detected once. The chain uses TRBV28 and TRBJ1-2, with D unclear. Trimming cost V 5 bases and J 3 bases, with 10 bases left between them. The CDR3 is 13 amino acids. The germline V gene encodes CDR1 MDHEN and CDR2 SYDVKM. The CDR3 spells CASSANEYYGYTF. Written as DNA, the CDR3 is TGTGCCAGCAGTGCCAACGAATACTATGGCTACACCTTC.

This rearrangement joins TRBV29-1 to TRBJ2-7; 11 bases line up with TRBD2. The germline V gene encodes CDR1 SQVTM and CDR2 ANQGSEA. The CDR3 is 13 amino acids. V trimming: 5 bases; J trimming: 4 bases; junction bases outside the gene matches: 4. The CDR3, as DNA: TGCAGCGTTCTTACTAGCGGGAGATACGAGCAGTACTTC. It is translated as CSVLTSGRYEQYF.

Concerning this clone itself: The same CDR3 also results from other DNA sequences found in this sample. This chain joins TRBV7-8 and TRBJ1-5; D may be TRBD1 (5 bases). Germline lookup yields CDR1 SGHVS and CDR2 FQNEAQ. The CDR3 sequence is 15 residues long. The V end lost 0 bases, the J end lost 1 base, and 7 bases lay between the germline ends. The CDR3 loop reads CASSLARGSNQPQHF. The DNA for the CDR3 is TGTGCCAGCAGCTTAGCTCGGGGGAGCAATCAGCCCCAGCATTTT.

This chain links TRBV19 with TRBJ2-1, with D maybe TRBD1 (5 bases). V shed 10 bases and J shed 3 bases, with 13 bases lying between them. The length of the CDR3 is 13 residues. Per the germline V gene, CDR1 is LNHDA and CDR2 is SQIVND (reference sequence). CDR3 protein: CAISLDNYNEQFF. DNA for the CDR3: TGTGCCATTTCTCTGGACAACTACAATGAGCAGTTCTTC. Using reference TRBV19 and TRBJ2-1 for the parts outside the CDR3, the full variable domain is DGGITQSPKYLFRKEGQNVTLSCEQNLNHDAMYWYRQDPGQGLRLIYYSQIVNDFQKGDIAEGYSVSREKKESFPLTVTSAQKNPTAFYLCAISLDNYNEQFFGPGTRLTVL.

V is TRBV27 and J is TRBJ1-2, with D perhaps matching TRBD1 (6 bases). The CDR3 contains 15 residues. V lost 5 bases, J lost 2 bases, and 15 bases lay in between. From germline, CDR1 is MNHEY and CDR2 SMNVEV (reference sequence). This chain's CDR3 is CASSGTGPGNYGYTF. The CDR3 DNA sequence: TGTGCCAGCAGTGGAACAGGGCCGGGGAACTATGGCTACACCTTC.

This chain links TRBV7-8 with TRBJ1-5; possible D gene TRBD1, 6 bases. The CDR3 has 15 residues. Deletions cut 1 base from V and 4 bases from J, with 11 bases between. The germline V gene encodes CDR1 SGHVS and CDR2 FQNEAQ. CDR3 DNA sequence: TGTGCCAGCAGCTTAGTTGGGACATTGAATCAGCCCCAGCATTTT. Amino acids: CASSLVGTLNQPQHF.

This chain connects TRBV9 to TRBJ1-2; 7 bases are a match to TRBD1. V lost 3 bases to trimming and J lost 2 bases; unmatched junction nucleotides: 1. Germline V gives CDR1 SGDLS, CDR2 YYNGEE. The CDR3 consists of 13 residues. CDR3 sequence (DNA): TGTGCCAGCAGCGAGGGACAGAACTATGGCTACACCTTC. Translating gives CASSEGQNYGYTF.

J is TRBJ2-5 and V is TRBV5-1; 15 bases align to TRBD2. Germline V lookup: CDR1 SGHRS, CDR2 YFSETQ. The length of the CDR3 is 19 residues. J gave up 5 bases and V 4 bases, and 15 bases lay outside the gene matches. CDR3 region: CASSAPARTSGRAGETQYF. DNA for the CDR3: TGCGCCAGCAGCGCCCCGGCAAGGACTAGCGGGAGGGCCGGGGAGACCCAGTACTTC.

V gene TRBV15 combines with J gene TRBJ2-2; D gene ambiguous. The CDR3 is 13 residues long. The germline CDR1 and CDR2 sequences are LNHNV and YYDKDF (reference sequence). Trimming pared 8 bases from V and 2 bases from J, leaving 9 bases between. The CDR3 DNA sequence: TGTGCCACCGAGGACGGAAACACCGGGGAGCTGTTTTTT. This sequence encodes CATEDGNTGELFF.

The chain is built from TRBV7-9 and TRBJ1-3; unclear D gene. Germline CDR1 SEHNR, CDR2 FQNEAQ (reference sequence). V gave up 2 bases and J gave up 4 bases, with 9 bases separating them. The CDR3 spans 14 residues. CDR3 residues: CASSLPIGGNTIYF. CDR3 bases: TGTGCCAGCAGCTTACCGATTGGGGGAAACACCATATATTTT.

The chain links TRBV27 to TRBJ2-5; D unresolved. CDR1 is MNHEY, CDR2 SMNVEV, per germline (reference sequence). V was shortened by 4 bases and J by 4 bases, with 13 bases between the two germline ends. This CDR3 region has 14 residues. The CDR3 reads CASSSETGPETQYF. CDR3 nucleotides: TGTGCCAGCAGTTCCGAGACCGGGCCAGAGACCCAGTACTTC.

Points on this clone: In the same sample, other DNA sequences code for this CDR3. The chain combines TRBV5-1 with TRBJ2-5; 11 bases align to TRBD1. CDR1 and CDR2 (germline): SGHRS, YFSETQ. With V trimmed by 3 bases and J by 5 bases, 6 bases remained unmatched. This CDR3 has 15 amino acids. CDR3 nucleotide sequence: TGCGCCAGCAGCTCTGGACAGGGGGCTGGTGAGACCCAGTACTTC. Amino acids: CASSSGQGAGETQYF.

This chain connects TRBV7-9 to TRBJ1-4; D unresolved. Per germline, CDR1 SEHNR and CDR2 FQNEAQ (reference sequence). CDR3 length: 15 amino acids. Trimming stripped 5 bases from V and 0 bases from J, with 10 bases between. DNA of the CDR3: TGTGCCAGCAGCCTAAACTCAGCAACTAATGAAAAACTGTTTTTT. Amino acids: CASSLNSATNEKLFF.

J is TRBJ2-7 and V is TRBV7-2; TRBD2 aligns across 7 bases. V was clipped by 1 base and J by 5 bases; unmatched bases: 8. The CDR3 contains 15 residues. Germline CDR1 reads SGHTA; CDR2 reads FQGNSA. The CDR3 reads CASSLEAGRDHEQYF. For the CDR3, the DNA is TGTGCCAGCAGCTTAGAGGCAGGGAGGGACCACGAGCAGTACTTC.

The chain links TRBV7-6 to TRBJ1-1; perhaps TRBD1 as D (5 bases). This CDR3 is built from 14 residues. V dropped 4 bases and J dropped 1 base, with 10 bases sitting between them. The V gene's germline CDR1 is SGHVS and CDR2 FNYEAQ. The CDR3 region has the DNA TGTGCCAGCAGCTCTCGGGGGGGGAACACTGAAGCTTTCTTT. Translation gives CASSSRGGNTEAFF.

Here the CDR3 DNA reads TGCAGCGTTGAAGGTGGGTGGAATAATCGAGCTTTCTTT. Protein sequence: CSVEGGWNNRAFF. The chain combines TRBV29-1 with TRBJ1-1; D unresolved. Per the germline V gene, CDR1 is SQVTM and CDR2 is ANQGSEA. V gave up 1 base and J gave up 10 bases, with 16 bases separating them. The CDR3 has 13 residues.

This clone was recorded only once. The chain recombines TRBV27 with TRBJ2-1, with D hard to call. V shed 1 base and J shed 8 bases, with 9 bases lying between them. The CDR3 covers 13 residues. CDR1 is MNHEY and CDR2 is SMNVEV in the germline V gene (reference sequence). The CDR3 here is CASSLYLGYEQFF. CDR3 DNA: TGTGCCAGCAGTTTATATCTCGGATATGAGCAGTTCTTC.

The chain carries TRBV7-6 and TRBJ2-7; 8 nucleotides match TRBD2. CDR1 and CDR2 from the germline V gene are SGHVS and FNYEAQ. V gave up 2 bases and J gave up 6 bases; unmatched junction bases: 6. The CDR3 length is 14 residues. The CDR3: CASSLRLAGSEQYF. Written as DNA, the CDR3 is TGTGCCAGCAGCTTAAGGCTAGCGGGTAGCGAGCAGTACTTC.

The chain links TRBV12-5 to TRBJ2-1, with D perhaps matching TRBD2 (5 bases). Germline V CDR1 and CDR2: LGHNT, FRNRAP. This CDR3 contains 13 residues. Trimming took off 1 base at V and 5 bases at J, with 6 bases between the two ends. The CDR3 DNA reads TGTGCTAGTGGTTTGGGGGAGAACAATGAGCAGTTCTTC. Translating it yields CASGLGENNEQFF.